The present TCR beta chain was sequenced within a study of beta chain features in type 1 diabetes. Every bit of the isolated RNA underwent reverse transcription, so sequencing read expressed TCRB transcripts. Assay used: immunoSEQ multiplex PCR; TCRdb lists only in-frame clones, some missing. The table shows some 220,000 clones, with about a tenth occurring only once. CDR1 and CDR2 (germline): GTSNPN, SVGIG (reference sequence). V shed 3 bases, J shed 5 bases, and the junction held 11 bases outside the gene matches. The CDR3 runs 15 residues. The table lists this clone with many counts. This receptor was identified in a man between 18 and 35 years old in good health. The chain employs TRBV30 and TRBJ1-2, with TRBD1 matching 8 bases. Sample: central memory CD4+ T cells from blood. CDR3 residues: CAWRSTDRAIYGYTF. CDR3 DNA sequence: TGTGCCTGGAGGTCAACGGACAGGGCCATATATGGCTACACCTTC.